The source of this TCR beta chain is a study of T cells after yellow fever vaccination. Generation of TCR cDNA used 5'RACE template switching (which added a universal primer site and UMIs). MiXCR, applied by TCRdb to the 5' RACE reads, yields one record per CDR3 protein. The table lists about 300,000 distinct CDR3 sequences, around 7% of them singletons, with 15% to 20% in the top ten. This material consisted of PBMCs, taken about 41 days after the first yellow fever vaccination. This TCR was sampled from a young man who received the YFV17D yellow fever vaccine.

The CDR3 sequence is CSARGPGLGTEAFF. As DNA, the CDR3 is TGCAGTGCTAGAGGGCCAGGGTTGGGCACTGAAGCTTTCTTT. V usage is TRBV20-1 and J usage is TRBJ1-1; TRBD1 is a possible D gene (5 bases). This CDR3 has 14 residues. V was shortened by 1 base and J by 4 bases, with 13 bases between the two germline ends. Germline CDR1 is DFQATT and CDR2 is SNEGSKA (reference sequence).